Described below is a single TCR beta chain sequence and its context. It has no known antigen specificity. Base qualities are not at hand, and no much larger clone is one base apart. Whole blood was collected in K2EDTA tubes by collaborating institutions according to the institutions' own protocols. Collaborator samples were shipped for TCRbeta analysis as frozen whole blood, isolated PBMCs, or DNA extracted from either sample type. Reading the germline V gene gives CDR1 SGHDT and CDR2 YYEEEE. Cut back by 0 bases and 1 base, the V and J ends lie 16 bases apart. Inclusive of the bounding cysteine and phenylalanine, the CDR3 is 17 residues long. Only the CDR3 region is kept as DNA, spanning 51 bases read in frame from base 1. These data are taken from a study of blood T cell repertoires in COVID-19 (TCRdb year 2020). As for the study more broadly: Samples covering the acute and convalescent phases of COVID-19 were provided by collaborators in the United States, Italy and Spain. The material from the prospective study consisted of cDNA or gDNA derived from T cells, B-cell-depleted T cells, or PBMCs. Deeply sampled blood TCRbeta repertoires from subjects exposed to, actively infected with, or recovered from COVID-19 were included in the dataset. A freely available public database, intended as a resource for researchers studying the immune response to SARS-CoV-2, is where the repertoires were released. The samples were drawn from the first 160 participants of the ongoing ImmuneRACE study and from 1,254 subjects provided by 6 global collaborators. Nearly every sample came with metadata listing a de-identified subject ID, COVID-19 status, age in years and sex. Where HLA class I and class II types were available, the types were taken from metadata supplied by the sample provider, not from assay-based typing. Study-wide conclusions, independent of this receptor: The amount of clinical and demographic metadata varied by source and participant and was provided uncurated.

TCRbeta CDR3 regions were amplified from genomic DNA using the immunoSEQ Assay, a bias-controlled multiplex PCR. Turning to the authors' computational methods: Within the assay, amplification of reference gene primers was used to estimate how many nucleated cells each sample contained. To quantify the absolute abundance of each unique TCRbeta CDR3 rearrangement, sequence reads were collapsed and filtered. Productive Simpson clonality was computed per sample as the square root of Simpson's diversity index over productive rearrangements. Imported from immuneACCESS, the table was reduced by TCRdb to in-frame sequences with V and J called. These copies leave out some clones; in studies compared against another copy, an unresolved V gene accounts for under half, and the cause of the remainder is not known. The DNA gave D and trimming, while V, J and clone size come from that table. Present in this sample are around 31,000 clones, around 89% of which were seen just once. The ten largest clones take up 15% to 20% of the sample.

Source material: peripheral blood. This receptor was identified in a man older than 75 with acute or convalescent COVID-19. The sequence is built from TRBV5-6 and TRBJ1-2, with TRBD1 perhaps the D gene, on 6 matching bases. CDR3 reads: CASSLVRGADHNYGYTF. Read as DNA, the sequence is TGTGCCAGCAGCTTGGTCCGGGGGGCGGACCATAACTATGGCTACACCTTC.